This TCR beta chain was documented in a study of cytomegalovirus exposure and HLA in healthy donors. This clone showed up just a few times. The PCR employed 60 Vbeta primers together with 13 Jbeta primers. Sequenced by immunoSEQ multiplex PCR; TCRdb stores in-frame clones only, minus some. Counted here are 150,000 or so clones, roughly 83% occurring once; the ten biggest clones make up approximately 7.7%. Sequenced: PBMCs. This TCR was sampled from a man aged 25 to 40 in good health and CMV-seropositive.

CDR3: CASSSPGGSYEQYF. The CDR3 coding sequence is TGTGCCAGCAGTTCACCGGGGGGCTCCTACGAGCAGTACTTC. The V gene is TRBV28, the J gene TRBJ2-7, with 7 bases that match TRBD2. Germline CDR1 reads MDHEN; CDR2 reads SYDVKM. V shed 4 bases, J shed 0 bases, and the junction held 3 bases outside the gene matches. The CDR3 runs 14 residues.